This entry lists 3 T cell receptor beta chains sequenced from one sample in a study of early T cells in non-severe SARS-CoV-2 infection. TCRdb re-called the 5' RACE reads through MiXCR, storing one row per CDR3 protein. This sample has about 94,000 distinct CDR3 sequences, with roughly 13% found just once. Source material: whole blood. All receptors derive from an adult who was a healthcare worker with PCR-confirmed SARS-CoV-2 infection or an uninfected control (not recorded which).

This clonotype came up many times. The rearrangement joins TRBV7-9 to TRBJ1-5; D possibly corresponds to TRBD1 (5 bases). V gave up 8 bases and J gave up 4 bases, with 6 bases separating them. Per the germline V gene, CDR1 is SEHNR and CDR2 is FQNEAQ (reference sequence). This CDR3 region has 11 residues. CDR3 coding DNA: TGTGCCAGCGGGGGGAATCAGCCCCAGCATTTT. Translating gives CASGGNQPQHF.

This clonotype appeared many times. The V call is TRBV3-1, the J call TRBJ2-7, with 10 bases identical to TRBD2. The CDR3 spans 20 residues. Germline V gene sequence: CDR1 LGHDT, CDR2 YNNKEL (reference sequence). Trimming at V came to 2 bases and at J to 2 bases, leaving 18 bases not matched to a gene. CDR3 protein: CASSQRDLTSGEGRTYEQYF. The CDR3 DNA follows: TGTGCCAGCAGCCAAAGGGATTTAACTAGCGGGGAGGGAAGAACCTACGAGCAGTACTTC.

This clonotype has just a few counts. The chain is built from TRBV29-1 and TRBJ2-1, with unresolved D. Germline V gives CDR1 SQVTM, CDR2 ANQGSEA. The V gene lost 4 bases and the J gene lost 4 bases, with 8 bases spanning the gap. CDR3 size: 12 residues. Here the CDR3 reads CSVGVGYNEQFF. The CDR3 bases are TGCAGCGTTGGGGTAGGTTACAATGAGCAGTTCTTC.